These 25 T cell receptor beta chains were sequenced from one sample in a study of Ad26.COV2.S vaccination and SARS-CoV-2 variants (dated by TCRdb to about 2021). Explained via the paper, the treatment or condition label denotes: 15 to 20 received Ad26.COV2.S at low or high dose, single or two shots; 5 received placebo; per-sample allocation not given. Repertoires of vaccine and placebo recipients were sequenced from samples taken on day 63 after the first injection. Library preparation employed the immunoSEQ multiplex PCR assay. Imported from immuneACCESS, the table was reduced by TCRdb to in-frame sequences with V and J called. These copies leave out some clones; in studies compared against another copy, an unresolved V gene accounts for under half, and the cause of the remainder is not known. The sample contains 250,000 or so clones, roughly 85% of them found a single time. 2.5% to 3.5% of the sample belongs to the ten largest clones.

The sample here was peripheral blood, taken in a trial of Ad26.COV2.S vaccine versus placebo. Receptors originate from a person aged 18-65 years who received the Ad26.COV2.S COVID-19 vaccine or a placebo.

The rearrangement joins TRBV5-4 to TRBJ1-6, with unresolved D. With 0 bases removed from V and 3 bases from J, the gap between germline ends came to 16 bases. The CDR3 is made up of 18 amino acids. The germline CDR1 and CDR2 sequences are SGHNT and YYREEE (reference sequence). The CDR3 loop is CASSLVGGGQSYNSPLHF. CDR3 bases: TGTGCCAGCAGCTTGGTAGGTGGAGGGCAAAGCTATAATTCACCCCTCCACTTT.

V and J are TRBV7-2 and TRBJ1-5, with D perhaps TRBD1 (6 bases). CDR1 is SGHTA, CDR2 FQGNSA, per germline. CDR3 length equals 15 residues. Trimming removed 5 bases from V and 3 bases from J, with 14 bases in between. Written as DNA, the CDR3 is TGTGCCAGCAGCCGCTATACAGGGTCCAATCAGCCCCAGCATTTT. Protein product: CASSRYTGSNQPQHF.

This chain joins TRBV2 and TRBJ1-2; no clear D. The germline V gene has CDR1 SNHLY and CDR2 FYNNEI. This CDR3 has 13 residues. The V gene lost 6 bases and the J gene lost 5 bases, with 13 bases spanning the gap. The DNA of the CDR3 is TGTGCCAGCAGCGCGGAAGGTAGTTATGGCTACACCTTC. Its protein product is CASSAEGSYGYTF. Complete variable domain (other parts from reference TRBV2 and TRBJ1-2): EPEVTQTPSHQVTQMGQEVILRCVPISNHLYFYWYRQILGQKVEFLVSFYNNEISEKSEIFDDQFSVERPDGSNFTLKIRSTKLEDSAMYFCASSAEGSYGYTFGSGTRLTVV.

The rearrangement links TRBV7-9 to TRBJ2-5; D possibly corresponds to TRBD1 (5 bases). Between the trimmed V and J ends, which lost 0 bases and 2 bases, there was a span of 13 bases. CDR1 and CDR2 from the germline V gene are SEHNR and FQNEAQ (reference sequence). CDR3 length: 16 residues. The CDR3 here is CASSLALTARQETQYF. Written as DNA, the CDR3 is TGTGCCAGCAGCTTAGCTTTGACAGCCCGGCAAGAGACCCAGTACTTC.

This clone came up once. The V gene is TRBV7-9, the J gene TRBJ2-5; D uncertain. Germline CDR1 and CDR2: SEHNR and FQNEAQ (reference sequence). This CDR3 is built from 15 residues. The germline V and J ends were trimmed by 1 base and 1 base, with 10 bases remaining between them. Written as DNA, the CDR3 is TGTGCCAGCAGCTTAGGGCAGTTAACCCAAGAGACCCAGTACTTC. This translates into CASSLGQLTQETQYF.

This clone has just one count. This specimen includes other DNA sequences encoding the same CDR3. The V call is TRBV3-1 (or the pseudogene TRBV3-2), the J call TRBJ1-5, with D hard to call. The ends were cut back, 3 bases at V and 6 bases at J, with 6 bases in the middle. The CDR3 has 12 amino acids. CDR1 and CDR2 from the germline V gene are LGHDT and YNNKEL (reference sequence). The CDR3 coding sequence is TGTGCCAGCAGCCAGGGGAGTCAGCCCCAGCATTTT. This sequence encodes CASSQGSQPQHF.

The chain uses TRBV5-5 and TRBJ1-2; tentatively, D is TRBD1 (6 bases). The CDR3 is 17 residues long. CDR1 is SGHKS and CDR2 is YYEKEE in the germline V gene (reference sequence). The V and J ends lost 3 bases and 1 base respectively, with 19 bases between them. The CDR3 here is CASSWRGTHRNNYGYTF. CDR3 nucleotides: TGTGCCAGCAGCTGGAGGGGGACACATAGAAATAACTATGGCTACACCTTC.

The chain carries TRBV9 and TRBJ2-3; no reliable D call. The CDR3 loop spans 12 amino acids. The germline V gene encodes CDR1 SGDLS and CDR2 YYNGEE. Trimming pared 0 bases from V and 9 bases from J, leaving 8 bases between. CDR3 coding DNA: TGTGCCAGCAGCGTAGATGATTTCACGCAGTATTTT. This sequence encodes CASSVDDFTQYF. The full variable domain, its missing parts supplied by reference TRBV9 and TRBJ2-3, is DSGVTQTPKHLITATGQRVTLRCSPRSGDLSVYWYQQSLDQGLQFLIQYYNGEERAKGNILERFSAQQFPDLHSELNLSSLELGDSALYFCASSVDDFTQYFGPGTRLTVL.

The chain is built from TRBV3-1 (or the pseudogene TRBV3-2) and TRBJ1-1, with a tentative D call TRBD1 (5 bases). This CDR3 spans 15 amino acids. Deletions cut 2 bases from V and 4 bases from J, with 14 bases between. Per germline, CDR1 LGHDT and CDR2 YNNKEL (reference sequence). CDR3 nucleotides: TGTGCCAGCAGCCAATCGACAGCCCCATTCACTGAAGCTTTCTTT. Its translation: CASSQSTAPFTEAFF.

The rearrangement links TRBV6-7 to TRBJ2-1; 9 bases map to TRBD2. TRBV6-7 is known as an ORF, though its function is uncertain. Trimming removed 8 bases from V and 9 bases from J; junction bases left unmatched: 5. The CDR3 runs 12 residues. The CDR3 DNA sequence: TGTGCCAGCGCGGGAGGGCCTGGTGAGCAGTTCTTC. It translates to CASAGGPGEQFF.

V gene TRBV14 combines with J gene TRBJ2-2; D tentatively reads TRBD1 or TRBD2 (5 bases each). The CDR3 totals 17 residues. Germline V gives CDR1 SGHDN, CDR2 FVKESK. V was shortened by 0 bases and J by 5 bases, with 16 bases between the two germline ends. This CDR3 is CASSQDTGVWGTGELFF. The CDR3 region has the DNA TGTGCCAGCAGCCAAGATACAGGCGTCTGGGGGACCGGGGAGCTGTTTTTT.

The V and J genes are TRBV19 and TRBJ2-3; 9 bases are a match to TRBD2. The CDR3 contains 15 residues. Per germline, CDR1 LNHDA and CDR2 SQIVND (reference sequence). V dropped 2 bases and J dropped 3; count of bases not matched to a gene: 3. CDR3 DNA: TGTGCCAGTAGTATAATAGCGGGAGCGACAGATACGCAGTATTTT. Translating it yields CASSIIAGATDTQYF.

The CDR3 loop reads CAISESGISSLHF. CDR3 in DNA: TGTGCCATCAGTGAGTCAGGGATTTCGTCCCTCCACTTT. The rearrangement joins TRBV10-3 to TRBJ1-6; no clear D. V lost 0 bases, J lost 14 bases, and 11 bases lay in between. The germline CDR1 and CDR2 sequences are ENHRY and SYGVKD. The CDR3 loop spans 13 amino acids.

The rearrangement joins TRBV15 to TRBJ1-1; 7 positions agree with TRBD1. CDR1 and CDR2 (germline): LNHNV, YYDKDF (reference sequence). The CDR3 contains 15 residues. V lost 0 bases, J lost 1 base, and 2 bases stayed unmatched. The CDR3 coding sequence is TGTGCCACCAGCAGAGAGAAGGGGGCGAACACTGAAGCTTTCTTT. Translation: CATSREKGANTEAFF.

The chain joins TRBV7-2 to TRBJ2-1; TRBD1 is a possible D gene (6 bases). The germline CDR1 and CDR2 sequences are SGHTA and FQGNSA. With 1 base removed from V and 1 base from J, the gap between germline ends came to 8 bases. This CDR3 region has 15 residues. The CDR3 nucleotides read TGTGCCAGCAGCTTAGGTGGACAGTCCTACAATGAGCAGTTCTTC. It translates to CASSLGGQSYNEQFF.

This chain uses TRBV9 with TRBJ1-1; D is possibly TRBD1 (6 bases). Germline-derived CDR1 and CDR2 are SGDLS and YYNGEE. The CDR3 extends over 16 amino acids. The germline V and J ends were trimmed by 3 bases and 7 bases, with 22 bases remaining between them. As DNA, the CDR3 is TGTGCCAGCAGCGCGTGGGGGGCACTAGGGAAGGGTGAAGCTTTCTTT. It yields the protein CASSAWGALGKGEAFF.

The chain employs TRBV7-8 and TRBJ1-1; tentative D call: TRBD1 (6 bases). The CDR3 has 19 residues. Trimming removed 4 bases at V and 0 bases at J, with 24 bases between. CDR1 is SGHVS, CDR2 FQNEAQ, per germline. CDR3 loop: CASSSQLQTGLGMNTEAFF. Written as DNA, the CDR3 is TGTGCCAGCAGCTCACAGCTCCAGACAGGTCTGGGCATGAACACTGAAGCTTTCTTT.

The CDR3 sequence is CASSFDYNEQFF. CDR3 bases: TGTGCCAGCAGCTTCGATTACAATGAGCAGTTCTTC. The gene calls are TRBV7-3 and TRBJ2-1; D is unclear. The CDR3 is made up of 12 amino acids. Germline V gene lookup returns CDR1 SGHTA and CDR2 FQGTGA. With 3 bases removed from V and 4 bases from J, the gap between germline ends came to 4 bases.

The chain is built from TRBV5-1 and TRBJ2-7; 7 bases fit TRBD1. This CDR3 is 15 amino acids long. Germline V gene lookup returns CDR1 SGHRS and CDR2 YFSETQ. Unmatched junction bases numbered 8, after V lost 4 bases and J lost 1 base. The CDR3 spells CASSSTGTASYEQYF. In DNA form, the CDR3 reads TGCGCCAGCAGCAGCACCGGGACAGCTTCCTACGAGCAGTACTTC.

The chain uses TRBV3-1 (or the pseudogene TRBV3-2) and TRBJ2-1; 7 bases match TRBD1. J was trimmed by 8 bases and V by 1 base; bases with no gene match: 5. The CDR3 has 14 amino acids. Per the germline V gene, CDR1 is LGHDT and CDR2 is YNNKEL (reference sequence). CDR3 nucleotide sequence: TGTGCCAGCAGCCAAGGACAGGGCACCCATGAGCAGTTCTTC. It specifies CASSQGQGTHEQFF.

The V gene is TRBV7-2, the J gene TRBJ2-1, with D perhaps assigned TRBD1 or TRBD2 (6 bases each). Trimming removed 4 bases at V and 4 bases at J, with 14 bases between. Germline loops: CDR1 SGHTA, CDR2 FQGNSA. The length of the CDR3 is 15 residues. CDR3 coding DNA: TGTGCCAGCAGCTCGACCTGGGGGGCTTACAATGAGCAGTTCTTC. Translated: CASSSTWGAYNEQFF.

The V call is TRBV6-5, the J call TRBJ2-2; TRBD2 agrees at 7 bases. The germline CDR1 and CDR2 sequences are MNHEY and SVGAGI. Trimming at V came to 7 bases and at J to 8 bases, leaving 10 bases not matched to a gene. This CDR3 has 14 residues. CDR3 DNA sequence: TGTGCCAGCAATCCTAGCGGACCTCAGGGGGAGCTGTTTTTT. Amino acids: CASNPSGPQGELFF.

This clone appeared a single time. CDR3 nucleotide sequence: TGTGCCAGCAGTTCCGGTTTGATCCCAGGCCAAGAGACCCAGTACTTC. It translates to CASSSGLIPGQETQYF. The chain carries TRBV6-5 and TRBJ2-5; D is undetermined. Trimming pared 4 bases from V and 1 base from J, leaving 16 bases between. Germline V gene data show CDR1 as MNHEY and CDR2 as SVGAGI. The CDR3 consists of 16 residues.

The chain recombines TRBV4-3 with TRBJ1-6, with a possible D match to TRBD1 (5 bases). Trimming took 0 bases from V and 1 from J, leaving 19 bases between them. The CDR3 spans 20 residues. Germline V gives CDR1 LGHNA, CDR2 YSLEER. The chain's CDR3 is CASSQEEAREEESYNSPLHF. The DNA of the CDR3 is TGCGCCAGCAGCCAAGAGGAGGCCAGGGAGGAGGAATCCTATAATTCACCCCTCCACTTT.

The gene calls are TRBV7-9 and TRBJ1-4, with D unresolved. Germline loops: CDR1 SEHNR, CDR2 FQNEAQ (reference sequence). This CDR3 is built from 12 residues. With 3 bases removed from V and 6 bases from J, the gap between germline ends came to 5 bases. The CDR3: CASSFRDEKLFF. The CDR3 nucleotides are TGTGCCAGCAGCTTTAGGGATGAAAAACTGTTTTTT.